The rows below give T cell receptor beta chains drawn from one sample of a study of shared T cell receptors in the human thymus. Using immunoSEQ multiplex PCR, the repertoire was profiled, and TCRdb retains in-frame clones only, with some absent. The sample has about 730,000 clones, approximately 85% seen once; the top ten hold about 0.011%. This sample also appeared in a second study, on human thymus T cells.

Sequenced input: thymocytes. Receptors were obtained from a girl less than two years old with a congenital heart defect. Both conserved end residues are part of each CDR3. D genes are given only for firm matches. The size of a clone is reported for some rows only, either as once, few or many, or as a class for expanded clones.

J gene: TRBJ1-2; clone size: once; D gene: NA; V gene: TRBV6-1; CDR3 protein: CASSDVGTGGYTF; CDR3 DNA: TGTGCCAGCAGTGACGTGGGGACTGGTGGCTACACCTTC
J gene: TRBJ1-2; clone size: NA; D gene: TRBD1; V gene: TRBV6-5; CDR3 protein: CASTGGQGGNYGYTF; CDR3 DNA: TGTGCCAGCACAGGAGGACAGGGAGGTAACTATGGCTACACCTTC
J gene: TRBJ1-1; clone size: once; D gene: NA; V gene: TRBV7-9; CDR3 protein: CASSPCPRCFF; CDR3 DNA: TGTGCCAGCAGCCCGTGCCCCAGGTGCTTCTTT
J gene: TRBJ1-1; clone size: NA; D gene: NA; V gene: TRBV11-1; CDR3 protein: CASSLVEGRGPNTEAFF; CDR3 DNA: TGTGCCAGCAGCTTAGTCGAGGGCAGGGGACCGAACACTGAAGCTTTCTTT
J gene: TRBJ1-1; clone size: NA; D gene: TRBD1; V gene: TRBV19; CDR3 protein: CASSLRQGAHTEAFF; CDR3 DNA: TGTGCCAGTAGTTTACGACAGGGGGCCCACACTGAAGCTTTCTTT
J gene: TRBJ2-5; clone size: NA; D gene: TRBD1; V gene: TRBV30; CDR3 protein: CAWTSGTGEETQYF; CDR3 DNA: TGTGCCTGGACCTCAGGGACAGGGGAAGAGACCCAGTACTTC
J gene: TRBJ2-3; clone size: NA; D gene: NA; V gene: TRBV7-2; CDR3 protein: CASSFSPRESRPDTQYF; CDR3 DNA: TGTGCCAGCAGCTTCTCCCCTCGGGAGAGCCGCCCAGATACGCAGTATTTT
J gene: TRBJ1-1; clone size: NA; D gene: NA; V gene: TRBV6-1; CDR3 protein: CASSEERAPTGTEAFF; CDR3 DNA: TGTGCCAGCAGTGAAGAGAGGGCCCCCACGGGGACTGAAGCTTTCTTT
J gene: TRBJ1-2; clone size: NA; D gene: TRBD1; V gene: TRBV5-4; CDR3 protein: CASSLIFGTAIFNYGYTF; CDR3 DNA: TGTGCCAGCAGCTTAATCTTTGGGACAGCGATTTTCAACTATGGCTACACCTTC
J gene: TRBJ2-7; clone size: NA; D gene: NA; V gene: TRBV5-6; CDR3 protein: CASSLLPEEDEQYF; CDR3 DNA: TGTGCCAGCAGCTTGTTGCCGGAGGAGGACGAGCAGTACTTC
J gene: TRBJ1-4; clone size: NA; D gene: NA; V gene: TRBV4-2; CDR3 protein: CASSPRQPNEKLFF; CDR3 DNA: TGTGCCAGCAGCCCGAGACAGCCTAATGAAAAACTGTTTTTT
J gene: TRBJ1-1; clone size: NA; D gene: TRBD1; V gene: TRBV5-1; CDR3 protein: CASSLPGQPNTEAFF; CDR3 DNA: TGCGCCAGCAGCTTACCGGGACAGCCGAACACTGAAGCTTTCTTT
J gene: TRBJ1-5; clone size: NA; D gene: NA; V gene: TRBV19; CDR3 protein: CASSIGGKQPQHF; CDR3 DNA: TGTGCCAGTAGTATAGGAGGGAAACAGCCCCAGCATTTT
J gene: TRBJ1-1; clone size: few; D gene: NA; V gene: TRBV11-2; CDR3 protein: CASSFSTPGARTEAFF; CDR3 DNA: TGTGCCAGCAGCTTCTCTACGCCAGGGGCTCGTACTGAAGCTTTCTTT
J gene: TRBJ1-2; clone size: NA; D gene: NA; V gene: TRBV7-4; CDR3 protein: CASSLGTARLNYGYTF; CDR3 DNA: TGTGCCAGCAGTTTAGGAACAGCCCGTCTGAACTATGGCTACACCTTC
J gene: TRBJ2-3; clone size: NA; D gene: NA; V gene: TRBV7-3; CDR3 protein: CASSSHRGNGTDTQYF; CDR3 DNA: TGTGCCAGCAGCTCACATCGGGGAAACGGCACAGATACGCAGTATTTT
J gene: TRBJ2-7; clone size: once; D gene: NA; V gene: TRBV28; CDR3 protein: CASSFHRTSYEQYF; CDR3 DNA: TGTGCCAGCAGTTTTCACCGAACTTCCTACGAGCAGTACTTC
J gene: TRBJ1-4; clone size: NA; D gene: TRBD1; V gene: TRBV7-2; CDR3 protein: CASSIKGTENEKLFF; CDR3 DNA: TGTGCCAGCAGCATCAAGGGGACAGAGAATGAAAAACTGTTTTTT
J gene: TRBJ2-2; clone size: NA; D gene: TRBD1; V gene: TRBV7-9; CDR3 protein: CASSRGTGSTGELFF; CDR3 DNA: TGTGCCAGCAGCCGGGGGACAGGGTCTACCGGGGAGCTGTTTTTT
J gene: TRBJ2-5; clone size: once; D gene: NA; V gene: TRBV6-5; CDR3 protein: CASIDIQGQETQYF; CDR3 DNA: TGTGCCAGCATCGATATACAGGGTCAAGAGACCCAGTACTTC
J gene: TRBJ1-1; clone size: NA; D gene: NA; V gene: TRBV15; CDR3 protein: CATSKGPPTVSTEAFF; CDR3 DNA: TGTGCCACCAGCAAGGGGCCGCCCACGGTTAGCACTGAAGCTTTCTTT
J gene: TRBJ1-5; clone size: NA; D gene: NA; V gene: TRBV27; CDR3 protein: CASSPRQVGNQPQHF; CDR3 DNA: TGTGCCAGCAGTCCCCGACAGGTTGGCAATCAGCCCCAGCATTTT
J gene: TRBJ1-1; clone size: NA; D gene: NA; V gene: TRBV5-4; CDR3 protein: CASSPPFEGNLMNTEAFF; CDR3 DNA: TGTGCCAGCAGCCCACCGTTCGAGGGAAACTTGATGAACACTGAAGCTTTCTTT
J gene: TRBJ1-6; clone size: NA; D gene: TRBD1; V gene: TRBV7-2; CDR3 protein: CASSSADPKAGGNSPLHF; CDR3 DNA: TGTGCCAGCAGCTCCGCTGACCCCAAGGCAGGGGGGAATTCACCCCTCCACTTT
J gene: TRBJ1-4; clone size: few; D gene: TRBD1; V gene: TRBV27; CDR3 protein: CASSSRDRGRDEKLFF; CDR3 DNA: TGTGCCAGCAGTTCCCGGGACAGGGGACGGGATGAAAAACTGTTTTTT
J gene: TRBJ2-1; clone size: NA; D gene: TRBD2; V gene: TRBV27; CDR3 protein: CASSFCERGTYNEQFF; CDR3 DNA: TGTGCCAGCAGTTTTTGTGAGCGGGGGACCTACAATGAGCAGTTCTTC
J gene: TRBJ2-1; clone size: NA; D gene: TRBD1; V gene: TRBV5-1; CDR3 protein: CASSVRGRFAYNEQFF; CDR3 DNA: TGCGCCAGCAGCGTAAGGGGGCGGTTCGCCTACAATGAGCAGTTCTTC
J gene: TRBJ2-5; clone size: NA; D gene: NA; V gene: TRBV5-1; CDR3 protein: CASSLASISANQETQYF; CDR3 DNA: TGCGCCAGCAGCTTGGCTAGTATCAGTGCCAATCAAGAGACCCAGTACTTC
J gene: TRBJ2-1; clone size: NA; D gene: TRBD2; V gene: TRBV28; CDR3 protein: CASRMGRLAGTYNEQFF; CDR3 DNA: TGTGCCAGCAGGATGGGGAGACTAGCGGGGACCTACAATGAGCAGTTCTTC
J gene: TRBJ1-2; clone size: NA; D gene: NA; V gene: TRBV4-1; CDR3 protein: CASSQGGGNYGYTF; CDR3 DNA: TGCGCCAGCAGCCAAGGGGGAGGGAACTATGGCTACACCTTC
J gene: TRBJ2-1; clone size: NA; D gene: TRBD2; V gene: TRBV4-2; CDR3 protein: CASSPSTSGGYNEQFF; CDR3 DNA: TGTGCCAGCAGCCCCTCCACTAGCGGGGGGTACAATGAGCAGTTCTTC
J gene: TRBJ1-5; clone size: NA; D gene: NA; V gene: TRBV23-1; CDR3 protein: CASSSPGPKHQPQHF; CDR3 DNA: TGCGCCAGCAGCAGCCCTGGGCCTAAACATCAGCCCCAGCATTTT
J gene: TRBJ1-2; clone size: NA; D gene: NA; V gene: TRBV7-6; CDR3 protein: CASSFTLNYGYTF; CDR3 DNA: TGTGCCAGCAGCTTTACATTGAACTATGGCTACACCTTC
J gene: TRBJ2-7; clone size: once; D gene: TRBD2; V gene: TRBV6-5; CDR3 protein: CASSSISSGSSYEQYF; CDR3 DNA: TGTGCCAGCAGTTCGATATCTAGCGGGAGCTCCTACGAGCAGTACTTC
J gene: TRBJ1-6; clone size: NA; D gene: NA; V gene: TRBV7-9; CDR3 protein: CASRPGLSNSPLHF; CDR3 DNA: TGTGCCAGCAGACCGGGACTGTCTAATTCACCCCTCCACTTT
J gene: TRBJ1-2; clone size: NA; D gene: NA; V gene: TRBV6-5; CDR3 protein: CASNTGLGRGHGYTF; CDR3 DNA: TGTGCCAGCAATACCGGATTAGGCAGGGGACATGGCTACACCTTC
J gene: TRBJ2-1; clone size: NA; D gene: TRBD1; V gene: TRBV2; CDR3 protein: CASKEGQDRSNEQFF; CDR3 DNA: TGTGCCAGCAAGGAAGGGCAGGACAGGTCCAATGAGCAGTTCTTC
J gene: TRBJ2-1; clone size: NA; D gene: NA; V gene: TRBV4-3; CDR3 protein: CASSRARDTGANEQFF; CDR3 DNA: TGCGCCAGCAGCCGAGCGCGGGACACAGGGGCGAATGAGCAGTTCTTC
J gene: TRBJ2-3; clone size: once; D gene: NA; V gene: TRBV2; CDR3 protein: CASVDGAGWGTDTQYF; CDR3 DNA: TGTGCCAGCGTCGATGGGGCAGGATGGGGCACAGATACGCAGTATTTT
J gene: TRBJ2-1; clone size: once; D gene: NA; V gene: TRBV9; CDR3 protein: CASSVAVAWSDEQFF; CDR3 DNA: TGTGCCAGCAGCGTGGCGGTCGCTTGGAGCGATGAGCAGTTCTTC
J gene: TRBJ2-5; clone size: NA; D gene: NA; V gene: TRBV29-1; CDR3 protein: CSVVDRIHRSMETQYF; CDR3 DNA: TGCAGCGTTGTAGATAGGATCCACAGGTCAATGGAGACCCAGTACTTC
J gene: TRBJ1-2; clone size: NA; D gene: TRBD1; V gene: TRBV29-1; CDR3 protein: CSAMTGANYGYTF; CDR3 DNA: TGCAGCGCGATGACAGGGGCAAACTATGGCTACACCTTC
J gene: TRBJ1-5; clone size: NA; D gene: NA; V gene: TRBV15; CDR3 protein: CATSSYPGLIPSGNQPQHF; CDR3 DNA: TGTGCCACCAGCAGCTATCCGGGACTAATACCCTCCGGCAATCAGCCCCAGCATTTT
J gene: TRBJ1-4; clone size: NA; D gene: NA; V gene: TRBV5-4; CDR3 protein: CASSLTPRGNEKLFF; CDR3 DNA: TGTGCCAGCAGCTTGACCCCAAGGGGGAATGAAAAACTGTTTTTT
J gene: TRBJ1-1; clone size: NA; D gene: NA; V gene: TRBV6-1; CDR3 protein: CASSGLRVNTEAFF; CDR3 DNA: TGTGCCAGCAGTGGGTTGAGGGTTAACACTGAAGCTTTCTTT
J gene: TRBJ1-1; clone size: few; D gene: NA; V gene: TRBV6-1; CDR3 protein: CASRQGNTEAFF; CDR3 DNA: TGTGCCAGCAGGCAGGGGAACACTGAAGCTTTCTTT
J gene: TRBJ1-1; clone size: NA; D gene: TRBD1; V gene: TRBV5-1; CDR3 protein: CASSYSIPTGGRVSTEAFF; CDR3 DNA: TGCGCCAGCAGCTACTCGATTCCGACAGGGGGTCGTGTGAGCACTGAAGCTTTCTTT
J gene: TRBJ2-2; clone size: NA; D gene: NA; V gene: TRBV4-1; CDR3 protein: CASSQDVSGIDLRGELFF; CDR3 DNA: TGCGCCAGCAGCCAAGATGTTTCAGGGATTGATCTTCGCGGGGAGCTGTTTTTT
J gene: TRBJ2-3; clone size: NA; D gene: NA; V gene: TRBV5-4; CDR3 protein: CASSPTRGGPTDTQYF; CDR3 DNA: TGTGCCAGCAGCCCTACCCGCGGGGGCCCCACAGATACGCAGTATTTT
J gene: TRBJ2-1; clone size: few; D gene: TRBD2; V gene: TRBV28; CDR3 protein: CASSFQPTATILRGTSGGGEQFF; CDR3 DNA: TGTGCCAGCAGTTTTCAGCCTACTGCTACGATCCTACGAGGGACTAGCGGGGGAGGTGAGCAGTTCTTC
J gene: TRBJ1-1; clone size: NA; D gene: NA; V gene: TRBV27; CDR3 protein: CASSLSKGVGNTEAFF; CDR3 DNA: TGTGCCAGCAGTTTATCGAAAGGGGTAGGGAACACTGAAGCTTTCTTT
J gene: TRBJ2-4; clone size: NA; D gene: NA; V gene: TRBV6-1; CDR3 protein: CASAGPGLAKNIQYF; CDR3 DNA: TGTGCCAGTGCGGGGCCAGGCCTAGCCAAAAACATTCAGTACTTC
J gene: TRBJ1-5; clone size: NA; D gene: NA; V gene: TRBV2; CDR3 protein: CASSEGGLDSNQPQHF; CDR3 DNA: TGTGCCAGCAGTGAGGGAGGTTTGGATAGCAATCAGCCCCAGCATTTT